The T cell receptor beta chain described here comes from a study of regulatory T cells in long-lasting Graves disease. The CDR3 loop spans 14 amino acids. CDR1 SNHLY and CDR2 FYNNEI come from the germline V gene. V lost 6 bases to trimming and J lost 1 base, with 10 bases between them. The authors built TCR beta libraries using iRepertoire HTBI primers and Arm-PCR of CDR3 regions. TCRdb used MiXCR to reprocess the multiplex PCR reads, holding one entry per CDR3 protein. Among 700,000 or so distinct CDR3 sequences listed, 30% were seen once. Time point given: persistent/refractory GD, antithyroid drugs over 5 years with positive TRAb. From PBMCs, RNA was extracted and then used to make the TCR library.

The rearrangement uses TRBV2 and TRBJ1-5; D call uncertain. The sequence was collected from a female donor with Graves disease. The sequencing here drew on peripheral blood mononuclear cells (PBMCs), taken when the disease was refractory, from a patient treated with antithyroid drugs. CDR3 amino acids: CASRDRSSNQPQHF. Written as DNA, the CDR3 is TGTGCCAGCAGGGACCGATCAAGCAATCAGCCCCAGCATTTT.